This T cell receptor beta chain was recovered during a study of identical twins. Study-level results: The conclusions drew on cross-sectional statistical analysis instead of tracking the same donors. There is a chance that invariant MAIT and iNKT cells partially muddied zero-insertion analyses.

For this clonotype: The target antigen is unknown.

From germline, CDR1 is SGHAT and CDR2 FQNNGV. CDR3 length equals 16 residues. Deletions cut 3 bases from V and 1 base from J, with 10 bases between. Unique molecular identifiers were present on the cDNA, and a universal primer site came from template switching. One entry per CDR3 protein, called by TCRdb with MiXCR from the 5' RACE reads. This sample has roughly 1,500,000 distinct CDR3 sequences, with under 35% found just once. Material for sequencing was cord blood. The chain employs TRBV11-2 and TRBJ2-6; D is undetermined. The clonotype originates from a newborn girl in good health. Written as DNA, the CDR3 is TGTGCCAGCAGCTTCCCGGTTTCTTCTGGGGCCAACGTCCTGACTTTC. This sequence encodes CASSFPVSSGANVLTF.